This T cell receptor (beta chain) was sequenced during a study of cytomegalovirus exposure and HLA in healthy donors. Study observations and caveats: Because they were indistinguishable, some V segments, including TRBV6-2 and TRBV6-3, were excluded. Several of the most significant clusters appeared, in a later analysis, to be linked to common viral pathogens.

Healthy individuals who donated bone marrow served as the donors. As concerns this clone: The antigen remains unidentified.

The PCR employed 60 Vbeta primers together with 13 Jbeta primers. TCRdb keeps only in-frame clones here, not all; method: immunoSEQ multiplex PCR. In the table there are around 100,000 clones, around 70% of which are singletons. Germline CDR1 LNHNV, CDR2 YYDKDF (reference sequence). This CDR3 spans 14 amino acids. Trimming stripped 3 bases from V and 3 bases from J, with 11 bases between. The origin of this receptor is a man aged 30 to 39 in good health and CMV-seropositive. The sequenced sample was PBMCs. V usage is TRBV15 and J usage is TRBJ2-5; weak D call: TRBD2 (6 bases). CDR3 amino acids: CATSSVPGEETQYF. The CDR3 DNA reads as TGTGCCACCAGCAGTGTACCGGGGGAAGAGACCCAGTACTTC.